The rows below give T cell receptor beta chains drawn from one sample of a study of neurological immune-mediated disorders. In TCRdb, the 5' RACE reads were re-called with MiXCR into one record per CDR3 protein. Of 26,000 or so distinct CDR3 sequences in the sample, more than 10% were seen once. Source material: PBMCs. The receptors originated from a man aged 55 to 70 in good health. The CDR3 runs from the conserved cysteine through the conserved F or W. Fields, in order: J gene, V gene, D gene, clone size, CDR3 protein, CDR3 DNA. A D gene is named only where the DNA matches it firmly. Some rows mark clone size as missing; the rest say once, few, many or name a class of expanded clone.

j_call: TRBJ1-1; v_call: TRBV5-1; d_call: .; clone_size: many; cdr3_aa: CASSLNGGWAEAFF; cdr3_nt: TGCGCCAGCAGCTTGAATGGGGGATGGGCTGAAGCTTTCTTT
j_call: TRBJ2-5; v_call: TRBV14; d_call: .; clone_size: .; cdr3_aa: CASSVWDSVRETQYF; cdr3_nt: TGTGCCAGCAGCGTATGGGACTCGGTGAGGGAGACCCAGTACTTC
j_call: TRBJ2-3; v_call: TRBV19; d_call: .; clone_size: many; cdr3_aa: CASSPTEPSTDTQYF; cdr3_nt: TGTGCCAGTAGCCCGACAGAGCCTAGCACAGATACGCAGTATTTT
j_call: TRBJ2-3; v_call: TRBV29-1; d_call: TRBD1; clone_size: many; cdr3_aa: CSVRTGGTDTQYF; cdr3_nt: TGCAGCGTTCGGACAGGGGGCACAGATACGCAGTATTTT
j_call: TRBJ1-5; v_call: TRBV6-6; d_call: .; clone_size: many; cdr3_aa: CASSYSAPTQPQHF; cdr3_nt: TGTGCCAGCAGTTACTCAGCCCCCACTCAGCCCCAGCATTTT
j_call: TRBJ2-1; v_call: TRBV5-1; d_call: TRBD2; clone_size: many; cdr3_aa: CASSFPPPSGTSGTYNEQFF; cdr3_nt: TGCGCCAGCAGTTTTCCACCCCCCTCCGGGACTAGCGGAACCTACAATGAGCAGTTCTTC
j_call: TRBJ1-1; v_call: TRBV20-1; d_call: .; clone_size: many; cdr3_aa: CSARDLGGTEAFF; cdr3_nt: TGCAGTGCTAGAGATTTAGGGGGCACTGAAGCTTTCTTT
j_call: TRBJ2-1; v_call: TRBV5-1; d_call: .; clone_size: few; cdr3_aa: CASSLRGYAGWHEQFF; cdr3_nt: TGCGCCAGCAGCTTGAGGGGCTACGCAGGGTGGCATGAGCAGTTCTTC
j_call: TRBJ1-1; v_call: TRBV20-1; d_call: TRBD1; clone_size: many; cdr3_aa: CSAKGQANTEAFF; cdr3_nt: TGCAGTGCCAAGGGACAGGCGAACACTGAAGCTTTCTTT
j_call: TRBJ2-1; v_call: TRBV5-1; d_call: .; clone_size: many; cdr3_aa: CASSVVGHNEQFF; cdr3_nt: TGCGCCAGCAGCGTGGTAGGACACAATGAGCAGTTCTTC
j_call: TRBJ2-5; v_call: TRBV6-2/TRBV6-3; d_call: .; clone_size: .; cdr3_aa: CASSYPTWETRYF; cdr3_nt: TGTGCCAGCAGTTACCCGACTTGGGAGACCCGGTACTTC
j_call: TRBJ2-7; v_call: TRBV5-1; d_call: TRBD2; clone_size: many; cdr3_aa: CASRSGTSGSYEQYF; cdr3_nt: TGCGCCAGCAGGTCCGGGACTAGCGGGAGCTACGAGCAGTACTTC
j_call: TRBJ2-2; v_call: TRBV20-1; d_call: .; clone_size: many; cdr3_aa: CSARGSYGPNTGELFF; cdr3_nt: TGCAGTGCTAGAGGGTCCTACGGGCCGAACACCGGGGAGCTGTTTTTT
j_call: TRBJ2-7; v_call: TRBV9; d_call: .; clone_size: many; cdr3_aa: CASSVVATPPDNEQYF; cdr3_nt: TGTGCCAGCAGCGTCGTTGCGACGCCGCCGGATAACGAGCAGTACTTC
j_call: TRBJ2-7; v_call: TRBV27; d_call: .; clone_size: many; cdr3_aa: CASSYRAGRSYEQYF; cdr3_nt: TGTGCCAGCAGTTATCGGGCCGGCCGCTCCTACGAGCAGTACTTC
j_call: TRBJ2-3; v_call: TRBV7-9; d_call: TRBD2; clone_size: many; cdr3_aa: CASSSGLAGSTDTQYF; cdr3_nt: TGTGCCAGCAGCTCCGGACTAGCGGGGAGCACAGATACGCAGTATTTT
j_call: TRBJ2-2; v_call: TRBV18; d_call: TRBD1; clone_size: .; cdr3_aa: CASSPTGQGDTGELFF; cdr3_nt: TGTGCCAGCTCACCGACGGGACAGGGCGACACCGGGGAGCTGTTTTTT
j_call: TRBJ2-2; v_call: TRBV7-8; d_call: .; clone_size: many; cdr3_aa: CASSLLFGPAATGELFF; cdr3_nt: TGTGCCAGCAGCTTACTCTTCGGCCCTGCGGCCACCGGGGAGCTGTTTTTT
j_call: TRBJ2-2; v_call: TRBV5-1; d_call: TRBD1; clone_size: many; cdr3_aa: CASSLGQEPSMGTGELFF; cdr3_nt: TGCGCCAGCAGCTTAGGACAGGAGCCTTCGATGGGGACCGGGGAGCTGTTTTTT
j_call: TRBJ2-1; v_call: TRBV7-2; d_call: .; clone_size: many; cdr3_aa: CASSLAGVWEQFF; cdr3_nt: TGTGCCAGCAGCTTAGCGGGAGTCTGGGAGCAGTTCTTC
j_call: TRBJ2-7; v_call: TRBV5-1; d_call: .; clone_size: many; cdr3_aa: CASSFASGGREQYF; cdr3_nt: TGCGCCAGCAGCTTCGCCAGTGGGGGGCGCGAGCAGTACTTC
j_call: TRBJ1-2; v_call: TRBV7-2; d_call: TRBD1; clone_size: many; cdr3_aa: CASSFGTGDLGYTF; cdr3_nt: TGTGCCAGCAGCTTTGGGACAGGGGATTTAGGCTACACCTTC